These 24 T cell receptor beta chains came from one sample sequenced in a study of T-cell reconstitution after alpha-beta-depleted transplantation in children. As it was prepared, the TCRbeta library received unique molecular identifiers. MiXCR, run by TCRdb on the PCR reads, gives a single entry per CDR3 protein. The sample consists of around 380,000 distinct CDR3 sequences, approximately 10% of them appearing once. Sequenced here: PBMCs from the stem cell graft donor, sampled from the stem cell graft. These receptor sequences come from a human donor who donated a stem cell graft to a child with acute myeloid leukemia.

CDR3 sequence: CASSAGGVRTEAFF. Written as DNA, the CDR3 is TGTGCCAGCAGCGCCGGGGGGGTTCGCACTGAAGCTTTCTTT. The chain has TRBV13 and TRBJ1-1, with a weak D call TRBD1 (5 bases). The CDR3 loop spans 14 amino acids. V lost 5 bases to trimming and J lost 4 bases, with 14 bases between them. The germline CDR1 and CDR2 sequences are PRHDT and FYEKMQ (reference sequence).

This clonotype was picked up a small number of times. For the CDR3, the DNA is TGCAGTGCTAGTCCGGGAGCAGTATCCGAGCAGTACTTC. As protein: CSASPGAVSEQYF. The genes are TRBV20-1 and TRBJ2-7, with D perhaps TRBD2 (6 bases). V was pared by 3 bases and J by 6 bases, with 15 bases between. This CDR3 contains 13 residues. Germline V lookup: CDR1 DFQATT, CDR2 SNEGSKA (reference sequence).

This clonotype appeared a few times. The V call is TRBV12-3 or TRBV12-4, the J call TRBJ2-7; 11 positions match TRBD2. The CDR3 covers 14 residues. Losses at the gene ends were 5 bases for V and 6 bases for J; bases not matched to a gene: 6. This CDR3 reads CASSRLAGIGEQYF. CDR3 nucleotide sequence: TGTGCCAGCAGTAGACTAGCGGGAATAGGCGAGCAGTACTTC.

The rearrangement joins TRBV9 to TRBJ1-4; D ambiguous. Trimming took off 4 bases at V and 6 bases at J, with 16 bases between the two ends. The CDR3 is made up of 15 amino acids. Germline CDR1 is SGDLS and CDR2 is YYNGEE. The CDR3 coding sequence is TGTGCCAGCAGCACGGACTCGGGATGGGATGAAAAACTGTTTTTT. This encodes CASSTDSGWDEKLFF.

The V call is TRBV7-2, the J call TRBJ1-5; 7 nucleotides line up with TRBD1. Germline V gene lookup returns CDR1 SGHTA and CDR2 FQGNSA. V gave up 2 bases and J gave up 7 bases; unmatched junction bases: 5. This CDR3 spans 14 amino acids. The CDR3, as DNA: TGTGCCAGCAGCTTATGGGACAGAAACCAGCCCCAGCATTTT. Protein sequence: CASSLWDRNQPQHF.

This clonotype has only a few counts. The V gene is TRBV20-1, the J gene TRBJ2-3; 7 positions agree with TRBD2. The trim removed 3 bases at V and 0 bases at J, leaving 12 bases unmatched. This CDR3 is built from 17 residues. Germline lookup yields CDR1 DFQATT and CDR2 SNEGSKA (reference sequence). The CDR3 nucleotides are TGCAGTGCTAGGCCCCTTCCGGGACTAACTAGCACAGATACGCAGTATTTT. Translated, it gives CSARPLPGLTSTDTQYF.

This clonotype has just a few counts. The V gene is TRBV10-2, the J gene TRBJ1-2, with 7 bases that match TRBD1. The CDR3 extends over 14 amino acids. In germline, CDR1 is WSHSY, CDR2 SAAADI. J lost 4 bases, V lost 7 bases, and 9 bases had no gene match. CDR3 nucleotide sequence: TGCGCCAGCATCCCGATCGACAGGGCCTATGGCTACACCTTC. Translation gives CASIPIDRAYGYTF.

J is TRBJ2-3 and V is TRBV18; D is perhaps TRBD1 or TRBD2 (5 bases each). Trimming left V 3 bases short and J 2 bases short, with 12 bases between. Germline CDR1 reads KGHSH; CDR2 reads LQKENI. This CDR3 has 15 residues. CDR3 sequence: CASSPTLGTTDTQYF. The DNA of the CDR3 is TGTGCCAGCTCACCTACTTTGGGGACCACAGATACGCAGTATTTT. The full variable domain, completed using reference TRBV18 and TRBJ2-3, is NAGVMQNPRHLVRRRGQEARLRCSPMKGHSHVYWYRQLPEEGLKFMVYLQKENIIDESGMPKERFSAEFPKEGPSILRIQQVVRGDSAAYFCASSPTLGTTDTQYFGPGTRLTVL.

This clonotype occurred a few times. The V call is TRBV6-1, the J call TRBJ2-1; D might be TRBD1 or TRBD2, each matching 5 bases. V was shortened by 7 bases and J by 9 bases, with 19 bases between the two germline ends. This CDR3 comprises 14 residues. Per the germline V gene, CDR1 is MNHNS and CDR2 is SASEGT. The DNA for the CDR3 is TGTGCCAGCACACCAAGATCCGGGGCCAGTGAGCAGTTCTTC. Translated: CASTPRSGASEQFF.

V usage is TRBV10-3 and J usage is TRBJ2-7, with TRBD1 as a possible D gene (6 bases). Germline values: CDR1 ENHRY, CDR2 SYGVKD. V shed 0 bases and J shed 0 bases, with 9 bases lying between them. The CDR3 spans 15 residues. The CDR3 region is CAISESGQYSYEQYF. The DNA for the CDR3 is TGTGCCATCAGTGAGTCCGGACAGTACTCCTACGAGCAGTACTTC.

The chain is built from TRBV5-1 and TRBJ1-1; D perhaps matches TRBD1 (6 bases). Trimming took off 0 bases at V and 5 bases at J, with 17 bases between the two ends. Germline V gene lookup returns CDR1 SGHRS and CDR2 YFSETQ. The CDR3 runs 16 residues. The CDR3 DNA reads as TGCGCCAGCAGCTTGGGCAGGGGCCTATTTGAAACTGAAGCTTTCTTT. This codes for CASSLGRGLFETEAFF.

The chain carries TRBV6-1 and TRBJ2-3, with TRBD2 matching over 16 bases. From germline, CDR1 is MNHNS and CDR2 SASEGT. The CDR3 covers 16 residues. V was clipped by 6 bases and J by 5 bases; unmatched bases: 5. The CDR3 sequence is CASRPGLAGGQDTQYF. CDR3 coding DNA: TGTGCCAGCAGACCGGGACTAGCGGGGGGGCAAGATACGCAGTATTTT.

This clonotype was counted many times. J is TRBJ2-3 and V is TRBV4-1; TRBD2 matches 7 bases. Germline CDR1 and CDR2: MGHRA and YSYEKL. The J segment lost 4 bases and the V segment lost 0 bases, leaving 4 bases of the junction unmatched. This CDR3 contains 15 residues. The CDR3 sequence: CASSQDAGAPDTQYF. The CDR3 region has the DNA TGCGCCAGCAGCCAAGATGCGGGAGCCCCAGATACGCAGTATTTT.

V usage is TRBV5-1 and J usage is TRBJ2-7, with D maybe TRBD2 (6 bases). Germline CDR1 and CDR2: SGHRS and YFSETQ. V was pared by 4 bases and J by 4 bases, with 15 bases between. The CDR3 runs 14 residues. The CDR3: CASSLFSGSYEQYV. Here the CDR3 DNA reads TGCGCCAGCAGCCTCTTCTCCGGGAGTTACGAGCAGTACGTC.

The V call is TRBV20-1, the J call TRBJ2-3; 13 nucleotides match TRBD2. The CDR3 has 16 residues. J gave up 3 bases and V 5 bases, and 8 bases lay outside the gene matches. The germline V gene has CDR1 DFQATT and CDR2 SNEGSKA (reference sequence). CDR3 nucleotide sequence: TGCAGTGCTTCGATGCGGACTAGCGGGAGAACAGATACGCAGTATTTT. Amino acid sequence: CSASMRTSGRTDTQYF.

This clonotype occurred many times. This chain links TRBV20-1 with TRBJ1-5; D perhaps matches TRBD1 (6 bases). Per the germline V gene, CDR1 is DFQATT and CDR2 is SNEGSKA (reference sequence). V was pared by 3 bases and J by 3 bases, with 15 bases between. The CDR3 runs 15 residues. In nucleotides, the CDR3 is TGCAGTGCTAGTATGCAGGGGTCCCCCAATCAGCCCCAGCATTTT. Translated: CSASMQGSPNQPQHF.

The CDR3 DNA follows: TGTGCCAGCAGCCTGAAAAACATTCAGTACTTC. It codes for CASSLKNIQYF. V is TRBV21-1 and J is TRBJ2-4. TRBV21-1 is designated a pseudogene. The CDR3 spans 11 residues.

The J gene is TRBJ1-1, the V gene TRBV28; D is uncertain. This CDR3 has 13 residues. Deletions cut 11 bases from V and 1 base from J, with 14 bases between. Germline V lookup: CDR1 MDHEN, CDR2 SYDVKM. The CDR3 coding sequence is TGTGCCTCCCGGACGGTTGAGAACACTGAAGCTTTCTTT. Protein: CASRTVENTEAFF.

The CDR3 nucleotides are TGCAGTGCTAGTAGGAGGGCCGCCCTTCCCAATGAGCAGTTCTTC. This gives the protein CSASRRAALPNEQFF. This chain joins TRBV20-1 and TRBJ2-1; D is possibly TRBD2 (6 bases). Trimming left V 3 bases short and J 6 bases short, with 18 bases between. Germline lookup yields CDR1 DFQATT and CDR2 SNEGSKA (reference sequence). The CDR3 has 15 residues.

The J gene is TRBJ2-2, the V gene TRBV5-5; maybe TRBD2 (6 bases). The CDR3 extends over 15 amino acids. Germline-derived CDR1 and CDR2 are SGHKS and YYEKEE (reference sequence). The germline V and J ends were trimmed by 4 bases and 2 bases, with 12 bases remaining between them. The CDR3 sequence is CASSLQGLNTGELFF. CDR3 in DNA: TGTGCCAGCAGCCTCCAGGGACTTAACACCGGGGAGCTGTTTTTT.

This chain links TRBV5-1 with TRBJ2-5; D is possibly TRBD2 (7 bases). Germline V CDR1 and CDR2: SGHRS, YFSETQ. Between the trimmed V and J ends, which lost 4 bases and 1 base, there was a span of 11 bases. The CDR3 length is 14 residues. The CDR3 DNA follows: TGCGCCAGCAGCGGGGGGGACACCCAAGAGACCCAGTACTTC. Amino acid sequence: CASSGGDTQETQYF.

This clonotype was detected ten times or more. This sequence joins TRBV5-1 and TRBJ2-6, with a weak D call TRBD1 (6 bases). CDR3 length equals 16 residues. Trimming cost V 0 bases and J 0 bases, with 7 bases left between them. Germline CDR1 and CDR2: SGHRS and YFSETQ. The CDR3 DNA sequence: TGCGCCAGCAGCTTGGAAGGGGGCTCTGGGGCCAACGTCCTGACTTTC. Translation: CASSLEGGSGANVLTF.

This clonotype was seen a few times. CDR3 nucleotides: TGCGCCAGCAGCTCATACCGGGGGATTAATGAAAAACTGTTTTTT. Translating it yields CASSSYRGINEKLFF. The rearrangement links TRBV5-1 to TRBJ1-4; a weak D match, TRBD1 (5 bases). The V gene's germline CDR1 is SGHRS and CDR2 YFSETQ. CDR3 length: 15 residues. V lost 3 bases, J lost 4 bases, and 13 bases lay in between.

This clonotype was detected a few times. The CDR3 reads CASSQEQVGNQPQHF. The CDR3 DNA sequence: TGCGCCAGCAGCCAGGAACAGGTTGGCAATCAGCCCCAGCATTTT. The J gene is TRBJ1-5, the V gene TRBV4-1; a weak D match, TRBD1 (5 bases). This CDR3 is built from 15 residues. With 3 bases removed from V and 2 bases from J, the gap between germline ends came to 11 bases. Germline CDR1 MGHRA, CDR2 YSYEKL.